This is a list of T cell receptor beta chains from one sample in a study of T cells after yellow fever vaccination. TCRdb used MiXCR to reprocess the 5' RACE reads, holding one entry per CDR3 protein. The table includes more than 95,000 distinct CDR3 sequences, roughly 10% detected once. The sequences come from CD8+ T cells sorted from PBMCs, collected on the day of the yellow fever booster vaccination. Source of these receptors: a man younger than 35 who received the YFV17D yellow fever vaccine. CDR3s include the opening cysteine and the closing phenylalanine or tryptophan. The order of the fields is clone size, V gene, J gene, D gene, CDR3 protein, CDR3 DNA. The D gene is left open where the match is weak. The size of a clone is reported for some rows only, either as once, few or many, or as a class for expanded clones.

-	TRBV25-1	TRBJ2-2	-	CASGLYAGTGELFF	TGTGCCAGCGGACTGTACGCGGGCACCGGGGAGCTGTTTTTT
few	TRBV25-1	TRBJ1-2	-	CASSESVQNYGYTF	TGTGCCAGCAGTGAATCCGTTCAGAACTATGGCTACACCTTC
few	TRBV11-2	TRBJ1-6	-	CASRMRASPLHF	TGTGCCAGCAGGATGAGGGCCTCACCCCTCCACTTT
few	TRBV28	TRBJ1-1	-	CASSLSPPIGWDTEAFF	TGTGCCAGCAGTTTATCCCCCCCGATAGGGTGGGACACTGAAGCTTTCTTT
few	TRBV6-2/TRBV6-3	TRBJ2-3	TRBD1	CASSRDSLTDTQYF	TGTGCCAGCAGCCGGGACAGCCTTACAGATACGCAGTATTTT
-	TRBV20-1	TRBJ2-3	-	CSARDFRSGIVSDTQYF	TGCAGTGCTAGAGATTTTCGAAGCGGAATTGTGTCAGATACGCAGTATTTT
few	TRBV20-1	TRBJ2-1	TRBD2	CSARVTSGGALEEQFF	TGCAGTGCTAGGGTGACTAGCGGGGGGGCCCTAGAGGAGCAGTTCTTC
-	TRBV6-6	TRBJ2-5	TRBD2	CASSYEGGETQYF	TGTGCCAGCAGTTACGAGGGAGGGGAGACCCAGTACTTC
many	TRBV4-1	TRBJ2-5	-	CASSQGRYQETQYF	TGCGCCAGCAGCCAAGGACGGTACCAAGAGACCCAGTACTTC
-	TRBV19	TRBJ2-7	TRBD2	CASSSRGLAGYEQYF	TGTGCCAGTAGTAGCCGGGGGCTAGCGGGCTACGAGCAGTACTTC
few	TRBV4-1	TRBJ2-3	-	CASTLSPPGTSTDTQYF	TGCGCCAGCACCCTAAGTCCCCCAGGGACTAGCACAGATACGCAGTATTTT
-	TRBV19	TRBJ1-1	-	CASSIGMNTEAFF	TGTGCCAGTAGTATAGGCATGAACACTGAAGCTTTCTTT
-	TRBV7-6	TRBJ2-3	TRBD2	CASSQGGAYTDTQYF	TGTGCCAGCAGCCAGGGAGGGGCTTACACAGATACGCAGTATTTT
many	TRBV20-1	TRBJ2-7	TRBD2	CSARGLAGNTYEQYF	TGCAGTGCTAGGGGACTAGCGGGGAATACCTACGAGCAGTACTTC
many	TRBV27	TRBJ2-7	-	CASSSTRYEQYF	TGTGCCAGCAGTTCCACCCGCTACGAGCAGTACTTC
few	TRBV18	TRBJ2-1	-	CASSTSPGGSKGEQFF	TGTGCCAGCTCTACCTCCCCCGGGGGCAGCAAGGGTGAGCAGTTCTTC